The present TCR beta chain was sequenced within a study of CD8 T cells in ankylosing spondylitis. Findings and limits, study-wide: Certain motif variants had earlier been reported in reactive arthritis synovial fluid and blood. Seemingly distinctive of ankylosing spondylitis blood was a TCR beta motif formed by eight highly homologous variants. CD8+ disease-linked clones were present at relatively low frequencies in blood.

Trimming removed 3 bases at V and 2 bases at J, with 11 bases between. The CDR3 totals 14 residues. The germline V gene encodes CDR1 DFQATT and CDR2 SNEGSKA (reference sequence). With respect to this clonotype: Its antigen remains unknown.

By quantitative 5'-RACE with molecular barcodes, the TCR beta libraries were made. TCRdb redid the calling of the 5' RACE reads with MiXCR, one entry per CDR3 protein. The repertoire consists of over 600,000 distinct CDR3 sequences, with around 20% occurring once and the leading ten covering under 20%. Sequenced: blood, either unsorted or a sorted T cell fraction (not recorded which). The clonotype comes from a male donor with ankylosing spondylitis. The chain employs TRBV20-1 and TRBJ1-3; the D gene is possibly TRBD1 (5 bases). DNA of the CDR3: TGCAGTGCTAGTTGGGGGGGTACTGGAAACACCATATATTTT. It encodes CSASWGGTGNTIYF.